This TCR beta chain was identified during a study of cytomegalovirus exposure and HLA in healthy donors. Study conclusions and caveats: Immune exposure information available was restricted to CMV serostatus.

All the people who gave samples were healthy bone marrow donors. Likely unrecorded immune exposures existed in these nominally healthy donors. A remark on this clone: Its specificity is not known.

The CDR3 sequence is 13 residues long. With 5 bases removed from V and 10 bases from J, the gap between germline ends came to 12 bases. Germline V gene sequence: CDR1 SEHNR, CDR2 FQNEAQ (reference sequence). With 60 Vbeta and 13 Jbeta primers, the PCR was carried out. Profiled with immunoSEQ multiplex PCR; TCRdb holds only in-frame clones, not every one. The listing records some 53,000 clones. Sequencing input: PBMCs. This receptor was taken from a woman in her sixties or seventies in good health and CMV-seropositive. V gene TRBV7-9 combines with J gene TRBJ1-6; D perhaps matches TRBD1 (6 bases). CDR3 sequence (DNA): TGTGCCAGCAGCCCCACAGGGCCCTCACCCCTCCACTTT. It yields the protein CASSPTGPSPLHF.